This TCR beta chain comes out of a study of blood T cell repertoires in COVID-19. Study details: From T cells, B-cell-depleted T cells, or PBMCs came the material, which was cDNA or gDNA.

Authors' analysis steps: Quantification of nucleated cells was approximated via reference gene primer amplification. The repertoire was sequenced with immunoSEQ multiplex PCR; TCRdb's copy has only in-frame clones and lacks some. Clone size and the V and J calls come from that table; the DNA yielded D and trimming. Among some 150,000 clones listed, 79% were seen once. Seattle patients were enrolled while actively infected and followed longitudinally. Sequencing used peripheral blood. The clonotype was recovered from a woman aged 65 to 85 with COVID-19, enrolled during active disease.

The CDR3 bases are TGTGCCAGCAGTTTAAGTGTGGGGACAGGGTTTCCTTACACCTTC. Its protein product is CASSLSVGTGFPYTF. The chain links TRBV27 to TRBJ1-2, with 9 bases identical to TRBD1. V was clipped by 2 bases and J by 11 bases; unmatched bases: 12. CDR3 size: 15 residues. The V gene's germline CDR1 is MNHEY and CDR2 SMNVEV (reference sequence).